A selection of T cell receptor beta chains follows, all from one sample in a study of T-cell memory formation after mild COVID-19. In TCRdb, the 5' RACE reads were re-called with MiXCR into one record per CDR3 protein. The data contain under 40,000 distinct CDR3 sequences, less than 8% of them seen just once; the ten biggest clones take up around 0.81%. The sample comprised PBMCs or a T cell subset sorted from them (not recorded which). These receptors all stem from an adult who had mild COVID-19 (a few samples of this study predate the infection). Cell type and time point are not known. Both conserved end residues are part of each CDR3. The D gene is left open where the match is weak. Not all rows give a size; the values are once, few, many and, for expanded clones, a class.

v_call: TRBV7-2
d_call: TRBD2
clone_size: many
j_call: TRBJ2-1
cdr3_aa: CASSQWTSLNEQFF
cdr3_nt: TGTGCCAGCAGCCAATGGACTAGCCTCAATGAGCAGTTCTTC

v_call: TRBV2
d_call: TRBD1
clone_size: -
j_call: TRBJ2-5
cdr3_aa: CASSLGQVRGETQYF
cdr3_nt: TGTGCCAGCAGTCTCGGACAGGTCCGGGGAGAGACCCAGTACTTC

v_call: TRBV7-2
d_call: TRBD1
clone_size: many
j_call: TRBJ2-3
cdr3_aa: CASSPWTGGTDTQYF
cdr3_nt: TGTGCCAGCAGCCCGTGGACAGGGGGGACAGATACGCAGTATTTT

v_call: TRBV11-1
d_call: -
clone_size: -
j_call: TRBJ2-1
cdr3_aa: CASSFQGGMSRNEQFF
cdr3_nt: TGTGCCAGCAGCTTTCAGGGGGGTATGAGTCGGAATGAGCAGTTCTTC

v_call: TRBV11-2
d_call: -
clone_size: many
j_call: TRBJ2-3
cdr3_aa: CASSLDMVGANTDTQYF
cdr3_nt: TGTGCCAGCAGCTTAGACATGGTCGGAGCAAACACAGATACGCAGTATTTT

v_call: TRBV5-1
d_call: -
clone_size: many
j_call: TRBJ2-1
cdr3_aa: CASSLAPQADNEQFF
cdr3_nt: TGCGCCAGCAGCTTGGCGCCACAGGCGGACAATGAGCAGTTCTTC

v_call: TRBV12-3/TRBV12-4
d_call: -
clone_size: -
j_call: TRBJ1-6
cdr3_aa: CASKGSLVAQYNSPLHF
cdr3_nt: TGTGCCAGCAAGGGCTCGTTAGTCGCCCAATATAATTCACCCCTCCACTTT

v_call: TRBV7-6
d_call: -
clone_size: many
j_call: TRBJ1-6
cdr3_aa: CASSFSQAEILHF
cdr3_nt: TGTGCCAGCAGCTTCTCCCAGGCGGAGATCTTACACTTT

v_call: TRBV27
d_call: TRBD2
clone_size: -
j_call: TRBJ2-1
cdr3_aa: CASRPDSSGRTNEQFF
cdr3_nt: TGTGCCAGCAGACCGGACTCTAGCGGGAGGACCAATGAGCAGTTCTTC

v_call: TRBV12-3/TRBV12-4
d_call: -
clone_size: medium-sized
j_call: TRBJ2-5
cdr3_aa: CASSSGETQYF
cdr3_nt: TGTGCCAGCAGTTCGGGAGAGACCCAGTACTTC

v_call: TRBV24-1
d_call: -
clone_size: few
j_call: TRBJ2-5
cdr3_aa: CATSDPLETQYF
cdr3_nt: TGTGCCACCAGTGACCCTTTAGAGACCCAGTACTTC

v_call: TRBV5-6
d_call: TRBD1
clone_size: -
j_call: TRBJ1-1
cdr3_aa: CASRTDRGRMNTEAFF
cdr3_nt: TGTGCCAGCAGAACGGACAGGGGGCGAATGAACACTGAAGCTTTCTTT

v_call: TRBV5-1
d_call: -
clone_size: many
j_call: TRBJ2-1
cdr3_aa: CASRFGELEQFF
cdr3_nt: TGCGCCAGCCGTTTTGGGGAATTGGAGCAGTTCTTC

v_call: TRBV7-9
d_call: -
clone_size: few
j_call: TRBJ2-7
cdr3_aa: CASSPKGSRYEQYF
cdr3_nt: TGTGCCAGCAGCCCAAAAGGCAGCCGTTACGAGCAGTACTTC

v_call: TRBV20-1
d_call: -
clone_size: -
j_call: TRBJ2-3
cdr3_aa: CSASGAPRTDTQYF
cdr3_nt: TGCAGTGCTAGCGGGGCTCCCCGAACAGATACGCAGTATTTT

v_call: TRBV20-1
d_call: -
clone_size: few
j_call: TRBJ1-1
cdr3_aa: CSAPVGGPGTEAFF
cdr3_nt: TGCAGTGCCCCAGTTGGGGGGCCGGGGACTGAAGCTTTCTTT

v_call: TRBV12-3/TRBV12-4
d_call: TRBD2
clone_size: many
j_call: TRBJ2-3
cdr3_aa: CASSTLAGGSTDTQYF
cdr3_nt: TGTGCCAGCAGTACCTTAGCGGGGGGGAGCACAGATACGCAGTATTTT

v_call: TRBV15
d_call: -
clone_size: many
j_call: TRBJ1-2
cdr3_aa: CATSGASYGYTF
cdr3_nt: TGTGCCACCAGCGGCGCGTCCTATGGCTACACCTTC

v_call: TRBV12-3/TRBV12-4
d_call: -
clone_size: many
j_call: TRBJ2-3
cdr3_aa: CASSRRQLSTDTQYF
cdr3_nt: TGTGCCAGCAGCCGTAGACAACTCAGCACAGATACGCAGTATTTT

v_call: TRBV24-1
d_call: -
clone_size: -
j_call: TRBJ1-1
cdr3_aa: CATSEGREAFF
cdr3_nt: TGTGCCACCAGTGAGGGACGTGAAGCTTTCTTT

v_call: TRBV19
d_call: -
clone_size: few
j_call: TRBJ2-1
cdr3_aa: CASLGGSGRNEQFF
cdr3_nt: TGTGCCAGCCTAGGGGGTTCAGGTCGGAATGAGCAGTTCTTC

v_call: TRBV12-3/TRBV12-4
d_call: -
clone_size: -
j_call: TRBJ2-4
cdr3_aa: CPNLQILAKNIQYF
cdr3_nt: TGTCCCAACTTGCAGATTCTGGCCAAAAACATTCAGTACTTC

v_call: TRBV30
d_call: -
clone_size: many
j_call: TRBJ2-4
cdr3_aa: CAHSTGTQNIQYF
cdr3_nt: TGTGCACATTCGACGGGGACCCAAAACATTCAGTACTTC

v_call: TRBV10-3
d_call: -
clone_size: many
j_call: TRBJ2-3
cdr3_aa: CAISPTMTDTQYF
cdr3_nt: TGTGCCATCAGTCCGACTATGACAGATACGCAGTATTTT

v_call: TRBV7-2
d_call: -
clone_size: medium-sized
j_call: TRBJ2-1
cdr3_aa: CASSATYNEQFF
cdr3_nt: TGTGCCAGCAGCGCAACCTACAATGAGCAGTTCTTC

v_call: TRBV7-9
d_call: TRBD2
clone_size: many
j_call: TRBJ2-3
cdr3_aa: CASSLLAGVTDTQYF
cdr3_nt: TGTGCCAGCAGCCTACTAGCGGGAGTCACAGATACGCAGTATTTT

v_call: TRBV6-2/TRBV6-3
d_call: -
clone_size: many
j_call: TRBJ2-2
cdr3_aa: CASSYFTVQTGELFF
cdr3_nt: TGTGCCAGCAGTTACTTCACGGTCCAGACCGGGGAGCTGTTTTTT

v_call: TRBV6-6
d_call: -
clone_size: -
j_call: TRBJ1-1
cdr3_aa: CASRLLGEAFF
cdr3_nt: TGTGCCAGCAGACTTCTGGGTGAAGCTTTCTTT

v_call: TRBV7-9
d_call: -
clone_size: many
j_call: TRBJ1-1
cdr3_aa: CASSFGGEAFF
cdr3_nt: TGTGCCAGCAGCTTCGGCGGTGAAGCTTTCTTT

v_call: TRBV7-6
d_call: TRBD1
clone_size: -
j_call: TRBJ2-6
cdr3_aa: CASSLHPGQGLSGANVLTF
cdr3_nt: TGTGCCAGCAGCTTACACCCGGGACAGGGCCTGTCTGGGGCCAACGTCCTGACTTTC